The 16 T cell receptor beta chains presented below share a single source sample, sequenced in a study of T-cell memory formation after mild COVID-19. MiXCR was run by TCRdb on the 5' RACE reads, yielding one entry per CDR3 protein. This sample carries roughly 240,000 distinct CDR3 sequences, 16% of them seen once, and the ten largest clones take about a fifth. What was sequenced was PBMCs or a T cell subset sorted from them (not recorded which). These receptors were taken from a young man who had mild COVID-19 (a few samples of this study predate the infection). Cell type and time point are not known.

The chain couples TRBV9 to TRBJ2-1, with no clear D. V shed 4 bases and J shed 6 bases, with 11 bases lying between them. Germline CDR1 and CDR2: SGDLS and YYNGEE. The CDR3 length is 13 residues. The CDR3 nucleotides are TGTGCCAGCAGCCCCGACTTGGGCAATGAGCAGTTCTTC. It codes for CASSPDLGNEQFF.

The table lists this clonotype with a few counts. The V gene is TRBV11-2, the J gene TRBJ2-3; D gene ambiguous. There are 15 residues in the CDR3. V lost 8 bases to trimming and J lost 1 base, with 16 bases between them. Germline V lookup: CDR1 SGHAT, CDR2 FQNNGV. CDR3 protein: CASGSQRAGTDTQYF. CDR3 bases: TGTGCCAGCGGTTCGCAACGGGCTGGCACAGATACGCAGTATTTT. Full variable domain (rest looked up from reference TRBV11-2 and TRBJ2-3): EAGVAQSPRYKIIEKRQSVAFWCNPISGHATLYWYQQILGQGPKLLIQFQNNGVVDDSQLPKDRFSAERLKGVDSTLKIQPAKLEDSAVYLCASGSQRAGTDTQYFGPGTRLTVL.

This clonotype was seen more than once but under ten times. The rearrangement uses TRBV6-5 and TRBJ1-6; the match to TRBD1 covers 8 bases. This CDR3 contains 12 residues. Per the germline V gene, CDR1 is MNHEY and CDR2 is SVGAGI. J was trimmed by 13 bases and V by 2 bases; bases with no gene match: 1. CDR3 region: CASSYGDRPLHF. DNA for the CDR3: TGTGCCAGCAGTTACGGGGACAGGCCCCTCCACTTT.

This clonotype occurred a few times. V is TRBV7-3 and J is TRBJ2-3; 8 nucleotides match TRBD2. V lost 5 bases and J lost 6; bases outside the gene matches: 10. The CDR3 runs to 15 residues. Germline V gene lookup returns CDR1 SGHTA and CDR2 FQGTGA. In DNA, the CDR3 is TGTGCCAGCAGCCCGACGGGGGGGCGTTGGGATACGCAGTATTTT. Translated, it gives CASSPTGGRWDTQYF.

The genes are TRBV21-1 and TRBJ1-1; the DNA was not compared with TRBD1, the D call given in the table. TRBV21-1 is classified as a pseudogene. This CDR3 has 15 amino acids. Here the CDR3 reads CASSAGPGGNTEAFF. DNA for the CDR3: TGTGCCAGCAGCGCCGGGCCAGGGGGGAACACTGAAGCTTTCTTT.

This clonotype was picked up a small number of times. The CDR3 here is CASSSAGAGANVLTF. The CDR3 DNA sequence: TGTGCCAGCAGTTCTGCGGGGGCTGGGGCCAACGTCCTGACTTTC. V and J are TRBV27 and TRBJ2-6, with 7 bases aligning to TRBD2. V lost 4 bases to trimming and J lost 2 bases; unmatched junction nucleotides: 2. The CDR3 contains 15 residues. Germline V gene lookup returns CDR1 MNHEY and CDR2 SMNVEV (reference sequence).

The sample holds a few counts of this clonotype. The chain is built from TRBV7-3 and TRBJ2-2, with 9 positions matching TRBD1. J was trimmed by 1 base and V by 3 bases; bases with no gene match: 3. This CDR3 is 16 amino acids long. Germline CDR1 reads SGHTA; CDR2 reads FQGTGA. The CDR3 sequence is CASSLTGGLNTGELFF. In DNA form, the CDR3 reads TGTGCCAGCAGCTTGACAGGGGGGTTGAACACCGGGGAGCTGTTTTTT.

In DNA form, the CDR3 reads TGTGCCATCAGTGGGGGGACTAGAGCCTCCAACGAGCAGTACGTC. Protein sequence: CAISGGTRASNEQYV. The V call is TRBV10-3, the J call TRBJ2-7; 8 positions agree with TRBD2. The CDR3 runs 15 residues. The germline V gene encodes CDR1 ENHRY and CDR2 SYGVKD.

The CDR3 region is CAISVTGGTEAFF. The DNA for the CDR3 is TGTGCCATCAGTGTTACAGGGGGCACTGAAGCTTTCTTT. The chain has TRBV10-3 and TRBJ1-1, with 8 bases matching TRBD1. This CDR3 is 13 amino acids long. Germline V gene lookup returns CDR1 ENHRY and CDR2 SYGVKD. The trim removed 4 bases at V and 4 bases at J, leaving 2 bases unmatched.

This clonotype was seen a few times. J is TRBJ2-5 and V is TRBV25-1; 11 bases are a match to TRBD1. V trimming: 6 bases; J trimming: 3 bases; junction bases outside the gene matches: 0. Germline CDR1 and CDR2: MGHDK and SYGVNS. CDR3 length equals 13 residues. This CDR3 reads CASRGQGEETQYF. DNA for the CDR3: TGTGCCAGCAGGGGACAGGGGGAAGAGACCCAGTACTTC.

The V call is TRBV20-1, the J call TRBJ2-5, with 13 bases that match TRBD2. Trimming removed 8 bases from V and 5 bases from J; junction bases left unmatched: 11. The CDR3 is 15 amino acids. Per the germline V gene, CDR1 is DFQATT and CDR2 is SNEGSKA (reference sequence). The CDR3 region is CSSKTSGGRAETQYF. The CDR3 region has the DNA TGCAGTTCGAAGACTAGCGGGGGGCGGGCGGAGACCCAGTACTTC.

This clonotype has a handful of counts. The chain carries TRBV12-3 or TRBV12-4 and TRBJ1-1; 8 bases line up with TRBD1. Trimming removed 4 bases from V and 0 bases from J; junction bases left unmatched: 7. The CDR3 consists of 16 residues. CDR3 loop: CASSSPGQALNTEAFF. DNA for the CDR3: TGTGCCAGCAGTTCCCCGGGACAGGCCCTGAACACTGAAGCTTTCTTT.

In its sample, this clonotype was seen a few times. The chain recombines TRBV7-2 with TRBJ2-1; D possibly corresponds to TRBD1 (6 bases). V lost 6 bases and J 8 bases, leaving 14 bases between the germline ends. The germline gives CDR1 SGHTA, CDR2 FQGNSA. This CDR3 region has 13 residues. The CDR3 protein is CASSSQGSDEQFF. The DNA for the CDR3 is TGTGCCAGCAGTTCACAGGGATCCGATGAGCAGTTCTTC. Combining the CDR3 with reference TRBV7-2 and TRBJ2-1 gives the whole variable domain GAGVSQSPSNKVTEKGKDVELRCDPISGHTALYWYRQSLGQGLEFLIYFQGNSAPDKSGLPSDRFSAERTGGSVSTLTIQRTQQEDSAVYLCASSSQGSDEQFFGPGTRLTVL.

The V gene is TRBV5-6, the J gene TRBJ2-7; the match to TRBD1 covers 8 bases. The CDR3 loop spans 16 amino acids. CDR1 SGHDT and CDR2 YYEEEE come from the germline V gene. J gave up 3 bases and V 0 bases, and 8 bases lay outside the gene matches. The CDR3 spells CASSLASPGGNYEQYF. The CDR3 DNA sequence: TGTGCCAGCAGCTTGGCCAGCCCAGGGGGCAACTACGAGCAGTACTTC.

The table lists this clonotype with a few counts. This rearrangement joins TRBV4-2 to TRBJ2-2; D gene ambiguous. This CDR3 is 12 amino acids long. Per the germline V gene, CDR1 is LGHNA and CDR2 is YNFKEQ. V was clipped by 6 bases and J by 3 bases, with 5 bases between them. The CDR3 spells CASRWDTGELFF. In nucleotides, the CDR3 is TGTGCCAGCAGGTGGGACACCGGGGAGCTGTTTTTT.

This clonotype was seen ten or more times. The V gene is TRBV3-1, the J gene TRBJ2-1, with TRBD1 identical over 8 bases. This CDR3 region has 14 residues. In germline, CDR1 is LGHDT, CDR2 YNNKEL (reference sequence). V dropped 2 bases and J dropped 7; count of bases not matched to a gene: 4. The CDR3 DNA is TGTGCCAGCAGCCAAACAGGGGGATGGAATGAGCAGTTCTTC. Translated, it gives CASSQTGGWNEQFF.